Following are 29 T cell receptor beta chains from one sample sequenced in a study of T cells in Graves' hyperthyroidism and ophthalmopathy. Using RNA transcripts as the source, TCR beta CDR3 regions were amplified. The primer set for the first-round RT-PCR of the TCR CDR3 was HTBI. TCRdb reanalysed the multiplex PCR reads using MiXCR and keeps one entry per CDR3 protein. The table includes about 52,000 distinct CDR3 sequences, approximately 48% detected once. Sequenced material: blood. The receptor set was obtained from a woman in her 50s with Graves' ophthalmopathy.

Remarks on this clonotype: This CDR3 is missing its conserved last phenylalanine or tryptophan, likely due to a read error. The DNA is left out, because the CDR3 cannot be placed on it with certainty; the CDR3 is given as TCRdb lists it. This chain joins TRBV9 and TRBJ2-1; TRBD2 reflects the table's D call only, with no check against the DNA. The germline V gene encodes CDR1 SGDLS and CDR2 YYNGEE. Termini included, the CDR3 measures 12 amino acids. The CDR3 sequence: CASSVDRGVADT.

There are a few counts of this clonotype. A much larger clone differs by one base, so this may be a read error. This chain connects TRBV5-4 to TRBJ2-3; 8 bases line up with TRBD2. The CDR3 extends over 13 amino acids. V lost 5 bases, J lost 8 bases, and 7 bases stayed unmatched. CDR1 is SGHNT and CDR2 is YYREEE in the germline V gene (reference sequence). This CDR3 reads CASSSGTARTQYF. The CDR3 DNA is TGTGCCAGCAGTAGCGGGACGGCCCGTACGCAGTATTTT.

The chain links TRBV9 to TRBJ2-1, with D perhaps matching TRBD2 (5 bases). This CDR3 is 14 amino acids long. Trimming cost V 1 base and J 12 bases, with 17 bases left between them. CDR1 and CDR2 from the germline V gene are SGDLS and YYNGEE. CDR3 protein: CASSVFGSHKGQFF. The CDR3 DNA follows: TGTGCCAGCAGCGTATTTGGGAGTCACAAGGGGCAGTTCTTC. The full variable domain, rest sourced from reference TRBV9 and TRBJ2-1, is DSGVTQTPKHLITATGQRVTLRCSPRSGDLSVYWYQQSLDQGLQFLIQYYNGEERAKGNILERFSAQQFPDLHSELNLSSLELGDSALYFCASSVFGSHKGQFFGPGTRLTVL.

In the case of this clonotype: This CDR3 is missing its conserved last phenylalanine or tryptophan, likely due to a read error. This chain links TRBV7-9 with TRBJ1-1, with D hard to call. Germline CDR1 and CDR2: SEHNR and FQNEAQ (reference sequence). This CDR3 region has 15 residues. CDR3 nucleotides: TGTGCCAGCAGCTTAGTCACAATGAGAAACACGGAAGCTTTCTCT. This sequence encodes CASSLVTMRNTEAFS.

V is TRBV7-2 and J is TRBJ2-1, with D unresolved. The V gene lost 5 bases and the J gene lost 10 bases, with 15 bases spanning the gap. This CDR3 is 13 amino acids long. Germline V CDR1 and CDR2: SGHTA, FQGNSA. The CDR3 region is CASSLVSTGEQFF. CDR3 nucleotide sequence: TGTGCCAGCAGCCTGGTTTCCACCGGGGAGCAGTTCTTC.

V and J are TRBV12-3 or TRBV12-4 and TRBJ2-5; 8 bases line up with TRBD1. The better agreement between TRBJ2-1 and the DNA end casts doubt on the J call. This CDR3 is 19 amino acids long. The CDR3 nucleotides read TGTGCCAGCAGTCCTCAAACAGGGGGGTTCGGCCGTTACCACAATGAGCAGTTCTTC. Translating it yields CASSPQTGGFGRYHNEQFF.

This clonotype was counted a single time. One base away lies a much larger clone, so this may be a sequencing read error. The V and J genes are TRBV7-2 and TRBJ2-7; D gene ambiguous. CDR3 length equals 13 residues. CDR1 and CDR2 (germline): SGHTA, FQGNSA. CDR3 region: CASSTRHSYERYF. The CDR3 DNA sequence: TGTGCCAGCAGTACCCGACACTCCTACGAGCGGTACTTC. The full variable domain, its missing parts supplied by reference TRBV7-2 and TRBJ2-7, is GAGVSQSPSNKVTEKGKDVELRCDPISGHTALYWYRQSLGQGLEFLIYFQGNSAPDKSGLPSDRFSAERTGGSVSTLTIQRTQQEDSAVYLCASSTRHSYERYFGPGTRLTVT.

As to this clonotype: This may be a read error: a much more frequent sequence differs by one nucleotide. DNA of the CDR3: TGCAGTGCTAGGCCCGGGTCAGGGGTCGTCGAGCAGTACTTC. Its protein is CSARPGSGVVEQYF. The chain has TRBV20-1 and TRBJ2-7; maybe TRBD1 (6 bases). The germline gives CDR1 DFQATT, CDR2 SNEGSKA (reference sequence). The CDR3 has 14 residues. V was clipped by 3 bases and J by 6 bases, with 18 bases between them.

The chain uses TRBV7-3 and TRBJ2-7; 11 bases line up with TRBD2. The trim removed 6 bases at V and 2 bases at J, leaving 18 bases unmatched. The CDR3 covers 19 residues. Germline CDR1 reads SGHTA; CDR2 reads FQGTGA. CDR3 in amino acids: CASSFYTGRLAGKPYEQYF. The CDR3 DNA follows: TGTGCCAGCAGTTTTTATACGGGCCGACTAGCGGGGAAACCCTACGAGCAGTACTTC.

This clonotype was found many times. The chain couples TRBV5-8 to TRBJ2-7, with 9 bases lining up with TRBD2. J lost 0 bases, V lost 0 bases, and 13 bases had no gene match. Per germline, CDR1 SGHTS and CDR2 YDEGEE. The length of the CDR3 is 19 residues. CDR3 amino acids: CASSLAEGRFSGSSYEQYF. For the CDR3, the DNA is TGTGCCAGCAGCTTGGCCGAGGGGAGATTTAGCGGGAGCTCCTACGAGCAGTACTTC.

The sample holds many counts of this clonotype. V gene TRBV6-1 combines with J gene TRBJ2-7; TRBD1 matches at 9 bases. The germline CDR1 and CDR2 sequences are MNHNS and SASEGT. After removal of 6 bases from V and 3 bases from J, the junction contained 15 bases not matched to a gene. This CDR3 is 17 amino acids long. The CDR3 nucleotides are TGTGCCAGCAGCGGGACCGGGACAGGGAATAACCTCTACGAGCAGTACTTC. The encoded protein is CASSGTGTGNNLYEQYF.

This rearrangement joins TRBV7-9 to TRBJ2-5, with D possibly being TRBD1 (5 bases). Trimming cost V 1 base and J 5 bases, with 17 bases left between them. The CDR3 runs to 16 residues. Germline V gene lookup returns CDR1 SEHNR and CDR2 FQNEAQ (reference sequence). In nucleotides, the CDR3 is TGTGCCAGCAGCTTAGAGGCAGGGCTGCCAGCTGAGACCCAGTACTTC. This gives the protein CASSLEAGLPAETQYF.

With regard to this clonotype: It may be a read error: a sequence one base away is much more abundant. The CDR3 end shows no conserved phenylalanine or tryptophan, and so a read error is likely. This CDR3 reads CASRRRKFSAATEAFL. CDR3 DNA sequence: TGTGCCAGCAGAAGGAGGAAATTCTCGGCGGCCACTGAAGCTTTCCTT. The gene calls are TRBV13 and TRBJ1-1; D is ambiguous. The CDR3 loop spans 16 amino acids. Germline CDR1 reads PRHDT; CDR2 reads FYEKMQ (reference sequence). Trimming stripped 6 bases from V and 4 bases from J, with 21 bases between.

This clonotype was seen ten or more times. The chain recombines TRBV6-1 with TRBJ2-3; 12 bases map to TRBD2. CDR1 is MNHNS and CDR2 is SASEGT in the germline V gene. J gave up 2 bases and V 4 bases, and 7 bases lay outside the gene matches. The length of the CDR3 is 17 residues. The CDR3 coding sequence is TGTGCCAGCAGTGCACTAAGACTAGCGGGAGCCACAGATACGCAGTATTTT. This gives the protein CASSALRLAGATDTQYF.

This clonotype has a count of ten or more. The CDR3 sequence: CASSPRGTGNTEAFF. For the CDR3, the DNA is TGTGCCAGCAGCCCGAGAGGGACAGGGAACACTGAAGCTTTCTTT. This rearrangement joins TRBV9 to TRBJ1-1; 8 positions agree with TRBD1. Trimming removed 4 bases from V and 1 base from J; junction bases left unmatched: 6. The CDR3 is 15 residues long. Germline loops: CDR1 SGDLS, CDR2 YYNGEE.

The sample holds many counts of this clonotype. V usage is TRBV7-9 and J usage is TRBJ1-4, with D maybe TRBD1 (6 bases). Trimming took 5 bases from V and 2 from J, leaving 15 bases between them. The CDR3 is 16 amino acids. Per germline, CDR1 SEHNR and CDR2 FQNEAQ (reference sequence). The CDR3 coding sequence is TGTGCCAGCAGCCTCGGACAGAAGAACACTAATGAAAAACTGTTTTTT. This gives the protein CASSLGQKNTNEKLFF.

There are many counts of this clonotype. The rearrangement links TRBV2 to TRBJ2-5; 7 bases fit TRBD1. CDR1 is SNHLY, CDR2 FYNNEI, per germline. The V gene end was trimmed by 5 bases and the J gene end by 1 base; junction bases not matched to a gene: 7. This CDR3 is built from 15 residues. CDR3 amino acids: CASSSYRDSQETQYF. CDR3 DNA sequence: TGTGCCAGCAGTTCATACCGGGACAGCCAAGAGACCCAGTACTTC.

For the CDR3, the DNA is TGTGCCAGCAGCTTAGGGTTTGCGGGAGTAGGTAAGGAGCAGTTCTTC. Encoded protein: CASSLGFAGVGKEQFF. V gene TRBV7-2 combines with J gene TRBJ2-1, with 7 bases fitting TRBD2. The CDR3 contains 16 residues. Trimming removed 1 base from V and 10 bases from J; junction bases left unmatched: 13. In germline, CDR1 is SGHTA, CDR2 FQGNSA.

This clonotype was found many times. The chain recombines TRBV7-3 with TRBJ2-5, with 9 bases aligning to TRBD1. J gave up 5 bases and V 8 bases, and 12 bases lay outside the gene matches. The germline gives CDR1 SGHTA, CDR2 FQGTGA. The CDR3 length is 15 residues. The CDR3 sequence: CASSSTGTGWETQYF. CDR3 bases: TGTGCCAGCTCCTCCACCGGGACAGGGTGGGAGACCCAGTACTTC.

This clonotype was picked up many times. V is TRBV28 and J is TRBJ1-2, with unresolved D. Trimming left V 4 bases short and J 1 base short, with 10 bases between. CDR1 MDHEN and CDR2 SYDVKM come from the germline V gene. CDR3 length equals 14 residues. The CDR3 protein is CASSYVTINYGYTF. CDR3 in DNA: TGTGCCAGCAGTTACGTCACTATTAACTATGGCTACACCTTC.

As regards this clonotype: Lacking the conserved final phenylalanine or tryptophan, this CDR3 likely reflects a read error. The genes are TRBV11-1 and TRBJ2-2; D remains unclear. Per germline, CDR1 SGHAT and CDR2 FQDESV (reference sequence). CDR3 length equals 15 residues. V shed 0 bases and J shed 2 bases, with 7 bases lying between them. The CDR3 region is CASSLAGYNTGELFS. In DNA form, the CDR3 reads TGTGCCAGCAGCTTAGCAGGCTATAACACCGGGGAGCTGTTTTCT.

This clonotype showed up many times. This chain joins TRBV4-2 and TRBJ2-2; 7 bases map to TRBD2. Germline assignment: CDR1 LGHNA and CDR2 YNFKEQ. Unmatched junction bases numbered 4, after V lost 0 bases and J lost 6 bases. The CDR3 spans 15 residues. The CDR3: CASSQDGGEPGELFF. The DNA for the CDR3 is TGTGCCAGCAGCCAAGATGGGGGGGAGCCCGGGGAGCTGTTTTTT.

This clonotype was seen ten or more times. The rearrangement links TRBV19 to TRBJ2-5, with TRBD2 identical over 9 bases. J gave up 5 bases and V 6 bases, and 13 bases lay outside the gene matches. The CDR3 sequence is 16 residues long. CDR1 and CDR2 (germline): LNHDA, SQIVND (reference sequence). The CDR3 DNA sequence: TGTGCCAGTAGGGGGGTTGGGCGGGAGGGCCTTGAGACCCAGTACTTC. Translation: CASRGVGREGLETQYF.

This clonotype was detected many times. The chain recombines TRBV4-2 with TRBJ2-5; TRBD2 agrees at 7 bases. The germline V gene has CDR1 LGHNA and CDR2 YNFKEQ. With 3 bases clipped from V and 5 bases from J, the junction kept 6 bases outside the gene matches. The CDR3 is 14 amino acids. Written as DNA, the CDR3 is TGTGCCAGCAGCCATGGCGGGAGAGGTGAGACCCAGTACTTC. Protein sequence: CASSHGGRGETQYF.

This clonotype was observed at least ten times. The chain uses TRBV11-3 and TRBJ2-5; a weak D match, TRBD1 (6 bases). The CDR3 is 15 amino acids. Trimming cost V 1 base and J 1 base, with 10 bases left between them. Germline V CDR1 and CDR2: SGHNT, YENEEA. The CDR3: CASSLGSDSQETQYF. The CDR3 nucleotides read TGTGCCAGCAGCTTAGGGTCGGACAGCCAAGAGACCCAGTACTTC.

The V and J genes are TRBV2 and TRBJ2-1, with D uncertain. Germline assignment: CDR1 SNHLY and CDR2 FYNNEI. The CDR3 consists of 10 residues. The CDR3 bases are TGTGCTAGCCGAACAATTGAGCAGTTCTTC. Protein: CASRTIEQFF.

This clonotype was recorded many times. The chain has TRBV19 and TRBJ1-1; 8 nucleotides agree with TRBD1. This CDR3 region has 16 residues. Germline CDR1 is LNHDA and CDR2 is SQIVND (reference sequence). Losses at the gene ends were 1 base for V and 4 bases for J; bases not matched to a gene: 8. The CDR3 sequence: CASSIASQGAATEAFF. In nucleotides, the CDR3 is TGTGCCAGTAGTATAGCTTCTCAGGGGGCGGCCACTGAAGCTTTCTTT. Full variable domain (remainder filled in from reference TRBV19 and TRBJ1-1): DGGITQSPKYLFRKEGQNVTLSCEQNLNHDAMYWYRQDPGQGLRLIYYSQIVNDFQKGDIAEGYSVSREKKESFPLTVTSAQKNPTAFYLCASSIASQGAATEAFFGQGTRLTVV.

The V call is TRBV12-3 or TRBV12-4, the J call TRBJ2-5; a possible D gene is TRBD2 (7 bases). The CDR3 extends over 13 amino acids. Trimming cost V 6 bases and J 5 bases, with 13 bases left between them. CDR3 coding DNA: TGTGCCAGCAGGGCCCGGGGGGCGGAGACCCAGTACTTC. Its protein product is CASRARGAETQYF.

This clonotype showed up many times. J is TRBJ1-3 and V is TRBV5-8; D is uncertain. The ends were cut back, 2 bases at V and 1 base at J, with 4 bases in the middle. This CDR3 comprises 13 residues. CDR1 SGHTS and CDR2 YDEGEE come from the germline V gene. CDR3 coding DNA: TGTGCCAGCAGCTTAGGTTCTGGAAACACCATATATTTT. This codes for CASSLGSGNTIYF.